The clone carrying this T cell receptor beta chain was recorded a few times. Its antigen is still unknown. This sample is drawn from a study of blood T cells in healthy people across ages. V was pared by 2 bases and J by 3 bases, with 12 bases between. This CDR3 comprises 14 residues. CDR1 is SGHDT, CDR2 YYEEEE, per germline. Overall study findings and caveats: Naive T cell percentage showed a strong correlation with TCR beta diversity.

A J-beta primer mix and a sample-barcoded 5' primer were used in a second PCR of roughly 7 to 12 cycles. From the 5' RACE reads, TCRdb called clonotypes with MiXCR, one entry per CDR3 protein. Seen here are approximately 800,000 distinct CDR3 sequences, 35% to 50% observed once, and the top ten hold about a sixth. The sample taken for sequencing was blood. The source of this sequence is a man aged 80 or over in good health. The chain joins TRBV5-6 to TRBJ2-7, with a possible D match to TRBD1 (6 bases). The CDR3 spells CASSLQGMFYEQYF. DNA for the CDR3: TGTGCCAGCAGCTTACAGGGAATGTTCTACGAGCAGTACTTC. Combining the CDR3 with reference TRBV5-6 and TRBJ2-7 gives the whole variable domain DAGVTQSPTHLIKTRGQQVTLRCSPKSGHDTVSWYQQALGQGPQFIFQYYEEEERQRGNFPDRFSGHQFPNYSSELNVNALLLGDSALYLCASSLQGMFYEQYFGPGTRLTVT.